The subject of this entry is one T cell receptor (beta chain). The sample comes from a study of control samples from healthy donors and cancer patients. This CDR3 spans 12 amino acids. Germline-derived CDR1 and CDR2 are GTSNPN and SVGIG (reference sequence). Trimming removed 3 bases at V and 10 bases at J, with 10 bases between. Some clones are missing from TCRdb's copy, which holds only in-frame ones; the method was immunoSEQ multiplex PCR. The sample holds about 150,000 clones, about nine tenths seen once. This chain connects TRBV30 to TRBJ1-6; no definite D call. Sequenced material: blood. This TCR was sampled from a man in his thirties or forties in good health. CDR3 bases: TGTGCCTGGAGCCTTTCGGGGTCACCCCTCCACTTT. Its protein is CAWSLSGSPLHF.